This entry is about one TCR beta chain. V lost 2 bases and J lost 3, with 11 bases in between. CDR1 and CDR2 from the germline V gene are SGHRS and YFSETQ. The CDR3 has 14 residues. These data belong to a study of blood T cell repertoires in COVID-19. Produced via immunoSEQ multiplex PCR; TCRdb's table is partial and in-frame only. This table has around 220,000 clones, approximately 80% appearing once. This TCR came from a woman in her thirties or forties with acute COVID-19. The sample comprised PBMCs or T cells enriched from blood (not recorded which). V and J are TRBV5-1 and TRBJ2-5, with D tentatively TRBD1 (6 bases). CDR3 in amino acids: CASSFRQGKETQYF. As DNA, the CDR3 is TGCGCCAGCAGCTTTCGGCAGGGGAAAGAGACCCAGTACTTC.